One TCR beta chain is described in this entry. Its antigen specificity is not known. Within one base of it there is no much larger clone, and no base qualities were kept. TCRbeta CDR3 regions were amplified from genomic DNA by means of the immunoSEQ Assay, a bias-controlled multiplex PCR. As for the original processing: The number of nucleated cells in each sample was estimated by amplification of reference gene primers within the assay. To quantify the absolute abundance of each unique TCRbeta CDR3 rearrangement, sequence reads were collapsed and filtered. Productive Simpson clonality was computed per sample as the square root of Simpson's diversity index over productive rearrangements. TCRdb holds this immuneACCESS table with in-frame rearrangements only. Some clones are missing; in checked studies, unresolved V genes explain under half, and the rest has no known cause. V, J and clone size reflect that table, while D and trimming were determined from the DNA. Here the sample has roughly 200,000 clones; over 65% occur a single time. The ten largest clones take up around a sixth of the sample.

These data come from a study of blood T cell repertoires in COVID-19 (dated by TCRdb to the early 2020s). About the study as a whole: Samples covering the acute and convalescent phases of COVID-19 were provided by collaborators in the United States, Italy and Spain. The prospective study material was composed of cDNA or gDNA derived from T cells, B-cell-depleted T cells, or PBMCs. The repertoires were released in a freely available public database meant as a resource for research on the immune response to SARS-CoV-2. Subjects who had been exposed to COVID-19, were actively infected with it, or had recovered from it provided the deeply sampled blood TCRbeta repertoires that made up the dataset. Samples came from the ongoing ImmuneRACE study (first 160 participants) plus 1,254 subjects from 6 global collaborators. The sample metadata nearly always contained a de-identified subject ID, COVID-19 status, age in years and sex. Where available, HLA class I and class II types were taken from metadata supplied by the sample provider and were not determined by assay-based typing.

CDR1 and CDR2, looked up from the germline V gene, are SGHRS and YFSETQ. From cysteine to phenylalanine, the CDR3 is 17 amino acids long. Just the 51-base CDR3 DNA is kept, in frame starting at base 1. Trimming accounts for 0 bases at V and 2 bases at J, while the number of junction bases matched to no gene is 5. One collaborating source in Seattle enrolled patients while the patients were actively infected and followed the patients over time throughout the course of disease. Whole blood was collected in K2EDTA tubes by collaborating institutions according to the institutions' own protocols. Collaborator samples were shipped for TCRbeta analysis as frozen whole blood, isolated PBMCs, or DNA extracted from either sample type. What the research found in general, with its limitations: The amount of clinical and demographic metadata varied by source and participant and was provided uncurated.

Sequencing was done on a sample of peripheral blood. The rearranged chain carries TRBV5-1 and TRBJ2-5, with 12 middle bases fitting TRBD2. This clonotype was sampled from a person aged 70 to 80 with COVID-19, enrolled during active disease. The CDR3 region reads CASSLAGLAGGQETQYF. Here is the DNA: TGCGCCAGCAGCTTGGCCGGGCTAGCGGGAGGGCAAGAGACCCAGTACTTC. Extended through the reference TRBV5-1 and TRBJ2-5 proteins, this CDR3 yields the full variable domain: KAGVTQTPRYLIKTRGQQVTLSCSPISGHRSVSWYQQTPGQGLQFLFEYFSETQRNKGNFPGRFSGRQFSNSRSEMNVSTLELGDSALYLCASSLAGLAGGQETQYFGPGTRLLVL.